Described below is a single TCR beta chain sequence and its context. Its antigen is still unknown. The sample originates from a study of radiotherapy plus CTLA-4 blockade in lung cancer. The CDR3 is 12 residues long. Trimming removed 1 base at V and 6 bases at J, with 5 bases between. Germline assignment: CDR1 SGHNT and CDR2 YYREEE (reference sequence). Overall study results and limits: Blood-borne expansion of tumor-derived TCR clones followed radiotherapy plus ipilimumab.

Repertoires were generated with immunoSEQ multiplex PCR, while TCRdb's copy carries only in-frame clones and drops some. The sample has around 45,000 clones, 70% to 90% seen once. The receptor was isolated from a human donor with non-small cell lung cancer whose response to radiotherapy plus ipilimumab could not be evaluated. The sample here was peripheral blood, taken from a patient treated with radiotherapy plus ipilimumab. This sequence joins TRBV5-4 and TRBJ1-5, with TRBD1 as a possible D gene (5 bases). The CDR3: CASSLQGQPQHF. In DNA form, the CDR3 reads TGTGCCAGCAGCTTGCAGGGTCAGCCCCAGCATTTT.